These T cell receptor beta chains were read from a single sample in a study of blood T cell repertoires in COVID-19. Sequencing used immunoSEQ multiplex PCR; TCRdb keeps in-frame clones, though not all of them. The sample holds tens of thousands of clones, roughly 85% seen once. The specimen sequenced was peripheral blood. The receptor set was obtained from a human donor in a cohort sampled during active COVID-19. CDR3s leave out the opening cysteine and the closing phenylalanine or tryptophan. Each record gives: CDR3 length, V gene, clone size, CDR3 protein. Only part of the rows carry a size: once, few, many, or a class if the clone is expanded.

cdr3_length: 13
v_call: TRBV6-5
clone_size: once
cdr3_aa: ASSYGTGGEEPQH

cdr3_length: 16
v_call: TRBV10-3
clone_size: once
cdr3_aa: AISGLLTSRGRPDTQY

cdr3_length: 13
v_call: TRBV4-3
clone_size: -
cdr3_aa: ASSQDPGGNTEAF

cdr3_length: 12
v_call: TRBV3-1/TRBV3-2
clone_size: -
cdr3_aa: ASSRGSGSEPLY

cdr3_length: 11
v_call: TRBV3-1/TRBV3-2
clone_size: -
cdr3_aa: ASSRGGPYGYT

cdr3_length: 11
v_call: TRBV28
clone_size: -
cdr3_aa: ASRRGGVGGYT

cdr3_length: 13
v_call: TRBV5-1
clone_size: -
cdr3_aa: ASSPSSGNTGELF

cdr3_length: 12
v_call: TRBV23-1
clone_size: -
cdr3_aa: ASSQWRGAYEQY

cdr3_length: 14
v_call: TRBV9
clone_size: -
cdr3_aa: ASSARTSYRTGELF

cdr3_length: 13
v_call: TRBV11-2
clone_size: -
cdr3_aa: ASSPWGGTGNEQF

cdr3_length: 14
v_call: TRBV12-5
clone_size: -
cdr3_aa: ASGLVLGGRGTEAF

cdr3_length: 14
v_call: TRBV11-2
clone_size: -
cdr3_aa: ASSLGIRDTQETQY

cdr3_length: 12
v_call: TRBV30
clone_size: once
cdr3_aa: AWDRGLLNTEAF

cdr3_length: 13
v_call: TRBV6-6
clone_size: -
cdr3_aa: ASSYSQGANYGYT

cdr3_length: 10
v_call: TRBV6-5
clone_size: -
cdr3_aa: ASTRSYNEQF

cdr3_length: 12
v_call: TRBV30
clone_size: -
cdr3_aa: AWSWGGPTDTQY

cdr3_length: 15
v_call: TRBV19
clone_size: -
cdr3_aa: ASSEDWRKVGNQPQH

cdr3_length: 12
v_call: TRBV19
clone_size: -
cdr3_aa: ASSRTGLTGELF

cdr3_length: 12
v_call: TRBV27
clone_size: -
cdr3_aa: ASKRQGAYNEQF

cdr3_length: 14
v_call: TRBV5-1
clone_size: -
cdr3_aa: ASSLGSRQGFETQY

cdr3_length: 18
v_call: TRBV6-4
clone_size: -
cdr3_aa: ASSPLRFGDYFGSYNEQF

cdr3_length: 13
v_call: TRBV27
clone_size: -
cdr3_aa: ASSWRGMAGDTQY

cdr3_length: 12
v_call: TRBV27
clone_size: -
cdr3_aa: ASTAGDGVRTQY

cdr3_length: 14
v_call: TRBV30
clone_size: once
cdr3_aa: AWSVRRGVGNTEAF

cdr3_length: 13
v_call: TRBV27
clone_size: -
cdr3_aa: ASRNLDRQGGPLH

cdr3_length: 11
v_call: TRBV30
clone_size: -
cdr3_aa: AWSGIGRAEAF

cdr3_length: 12
v_call: TRBV28
clone_size: -
cdr3_aa: ASTSRGTGNTIY

cdr3_length: 10
v_call: TRBV29-1
clone_size: -
cdr3_aa: SVEREQAGYT

cdr3_length: 12
v_call: TRBV7-2
clone_size: -
cdr3_aa: ASSLDRTRETQY

cdr3_length: 11
v_call: TRBV12-3/TRBV12-4
clone_size: -
cdr3_aa: ASSSIQGTEAF

cdr3_length: 13
v_call: TRBV5-8
clone_size: -
cdr3_aa: ASNRGLGANTEAF

cdr3_length: 12
v_call: TRBV28
clone_size: -
cdr3_aa: ASRRTGGSYGYT

cdr3_length: 15
v_call: TRBV10-1
clone_size: -
cdr3_aa: ASTLDRAYGSGNTIY

cdr3_length: 11
v_call: TRBV21-1
clone_size: -
cdr3_aa: ASSKGGGDEQF

cdr3_length: 12
v_call: TRBV19
clone_size: -
cdr3_aa: ASRLLETGHEAF

cdr3_length: 11
v_call: TRBV7-6
clone_size: -
cdr3_aa: ASSLEGAGEQY

cdr3_length: 12
v_call: TRBV30
clone_size: -
cdr3_aa: AWSALQINTEAF

cdr3_length: 13
v_call: TRBV6-5
clone_size: -
cdr3_aa: ASSYSNNQGTEAF

cdr3_length: 12
v_call: TRBV19
clone_size: -
cdr3_aa: ASSYRGSLTEAF

cdr3_length: 13
v_call: TRBV5-8
clone_size: -
cdr3_aa: ASSFRDILNTEAF

cdr3_length: 11
v_call: TRBV27
clone_size: -
cdr3_aa: ASSSLDYNEQF

cdr3_length: 10
v_call: TRBV5-1
clone_size: -
cdr3_aa: ASSWGTDGYT

cdr3_length: 9
v_call: TRBV18
clone_size: -
cdr3_aa: ASSRGQEAF

cdr3_length: 8
v_call: TRBV28
clone_size: -
cdr3_aa: AIQGVGQY

cdr3_length: 13
v_call: TRBV10-3
clone_size: -
cdr3_aa: AISVGSSYNSPLH

cdr3_length: 13
v_call: TRBV5-5
clone_size: -
cdr3_aa: ASSLGGGGANVLT

cdr3_length: 13
v_call: TRBV6-5
clone_size: -
cdr3_aa: ASSYSVSSGNTIY

cdr3_length: 12
v_call: TRBV6-1
clone_size: once
cdr3_aa: ASSEGPQGMPQH

cdr3_length: 13
v_call: TRBV5-1
clone_size: -
cdr3_aa: ASSLAGGIYNEQF

cdr3_length: 10
v_call: TRBV6-2/TRBV6-3
clone_size: once
cdr3_aa: ASSGVYNEQF

cdr3_length: 10
v_call: TRBV19
clone_size: -
cdr3_aa: ASSISPNEQY

cdr3_length: 13
v_call: TRBV7-9
clone_size: -
cdr3_aa: ASSVSGGPTYEQY

cdr3_length: 15
v_call: TRBV3-1/TRBV3-2
clone_size: -
cdr3_aa: ASSRYRDRANTGELF

cdr3_length: 15
v_call: TRBV4-2
clone_size: -
cdr3_aa: ASSQATSGGAYNEQF

cdr3_length: 14
v_call: TRBV30
clone_size: medium-sized
cdr3_aa: AWSQDSGGGVYEQY

cdr3_length: 12
v_call: TRBV5-1
clone_size: -
cdr3_aa: ASSLSGSGNTIY